The 16 T cell receptor beta chains presented below share a single source sample, sequenced in a study of shared clonotypes between healthy human individuals (TCRdb year 2020). Library method: the immunoSEQ multiplex PCR assay. As stored in TCRdb, this immuneACCESS dataset retains in-frame rearrangements with V and J assigned. A fraction of the clones does not appear; measured against another copy, unresolved V genes explain less than half of the discrepancy, and the remainder lacks a known reason. Within this sample are approximately 2,000,000 clones, with less than 95% of them counted one time only. The ten largest clones add up to about 0.41% of the sample. The sample taken for sequencing was naive CD4+ T cells from PBMCs. This specimen's cell subset or site label, interpreted: CD45RA+ positively selected. The receptors come from a man aged 18 to 30 in good health. Some clones in this sample may be carry-over from other donors' samples.

The chain employs TRBV5-1 and TRBJ2-1; 7 positions match TRBD2. There are 13 residues in the CDR3. Looked up from germline, CDR1 is SGHRS and CDR2 is YFSETQ. J gave up 8 bases and V 4 bases, and 6 bases lay outside the gene matches. CDR3 residues: CASSARLADEQFF. In nucleotides, the CDR3 is TGCGCCAGCAGCGCGAGACTAGCAGATGAGCAGTTCTTC. Based on the CDR3 plus reference TRBV5-1 and TRBJ2-1, the full variable domain is KAGVTQTPRYLIKTRGQQVTLSCSPISGHRSVSWYQQTPGQGLQFLFEYFSETQRNKGNFPGRFSGRQFSNSRSEMNVSTLELGDSALYLCASSARLADEQFFGPGTRLTVL.

As DNA, the CDR3 is TGCGCCAGCAGCTGGGACGGGACGAGCTCCTACGAGCAGTACTTC. Translation gives CASSWDGTSSYEQYF. The V and J genes are TRBV5-1 and TRBJ2-7, with D perhaps being TRBD1 or TRBD2 (5 bases each). Trimming stripped 3 bases from V and 0 bases from J, with 13 bases between. Germline assignment: CDR1 SGHRS and CDR2 YFSETQ. CDR3 length equals 15 residues.

With respect to this clone: The sample contains more than one DNA sequence encoding this CDR3. The rearrangement uses TRBV25-1 and TRBJ1-3; the D is unclear. The CDR3 extends over 12 amino acids. CDR1 and CDR2 from the germline V gene are MGHDK and SYGVNS. Trimming stripped 6 bases from V and 4 bases from J, with 7 bases between. The CDR3 DNA is TGTGCCAGCAGGGCCTCCGGAAACACCATATATTTT. This codes for CASRASGNTIYF.

As concerns this clone: Additional DNA sequences in this sample encode the identical CDR3. The chain combines TRBV6-5 with TRBJ1-4, with a tentative D call TRBD1 (5 bases). CDR1 is MNHEY, CDR2 SVGAGI, per germline. V was cut by 6 bases and J by 0 bases, with 8 bases left in between. There are 14 residues in the CDR3. The CDR3 reads CASSRGSTNEKLFF. The CDR3, as DNA: TGTGCCAGCAGCCGGGGCTCAACTAATGAAAAACTGTTTTTT.

V is TRBV5-1 and J is TRBJ2-7; D is unclear. The V gene lost 0 bases and the J gene lost 8 bases, with 15 bases spanning the gap. The V gene's germline CDR1 is SGHRS and CDR2 YFSETQ. This CDR3 has 14 residues. The CDR3, as DNA: TGCGCCAGCAGCTTGGAGTACAACTTAGGGAAGCAGTACTTC. It codes for CASSLEYNLGKQYF. Together with reference TRBV5-1 and TRBJ2-7, the CDR3 gives the full variable domain: KAGVTQTPRYLIKTRGQQVTLSCSPISGHRSVSWYQQTPGQGLQFLFEYFSETQRNKGNFPGRFSGRQFSNSRSEMNVSTLELGDSALYLCASSLEYNLGKQYFGPGTRLTVT.

This clone was found once. The CDR3 region has the DNA TGTGCCACCAGGAAATTACAGGGGGCAGACGAGCAGTACTTC. As protein: CATRKLQGADEQYF. This chain links TRBV15 with TRBJ2-7; 9 nucleotides line up with TRBD1. V trimming: 6 bases; J trimming: 5 bases; junction bases outside the gene matches: 8. This CDR3 is 14 amino acids long. Germline CDR1 and CDR2: LNHNV and YYDKDF (reference sequence).

The chain has TRBV5-1 and TRBJ2-2; D is undetermined. V shed 0 bases and J shed 8 bases, with 11 bases lying between them. CDR1 is SGHRS and CDR2 is YFSETQ in the germline V gene. This CDR3 has 14 residues. The CDR3 loop is CASSLGQSGGELFF. CDR3 nucleotide sequence: TGCGCCAGCAGCTTGGGGCAAAGTGGAGGGGAGCTGTTTTTT.

The genes are TRBV25-1 and TRBJ1-2, with a tentative D call TRBD1 (5 bases). This CDR3 is built from 14 residues. Per the germline V gene, CDR1 is MGHDK and CDR2 is SYGVNS. Deletions cut 1 base from V and 7 bases from J, with 13 bases between. CDR3 protein: CASSEWDRGFGYTF. The CDR3 DNA is TGTGCCAGCAGTGAATGGGATAGGGGCTTTGGCTACACCTTC.

V is TRBV28 and J is TRBJ2-7, with 7 positions matching TRBD1. This CDR3 comprises 14 residues. Trimming at V came to 4 bases and at J to 6 bases, leaving 9 bases not matched to a gene. CDR1 is MDHEN and CDR2 is SYDVKM in the germline V gene. The CDR3 reads CASSYSTGLGEQYF. The CDR3 DNA reads TGTGCCAGCAGTTATTCGACAGGGTTAGGCGAGCAGTACTTC.

V gene TRBV6-1 combines with J gene TRBJ1-2, with D unclear. Germline V CDR1 and CDR2: MNHNS, SASEGT. Trimming cost V 4 bases and J 0 bases, with 9 bases left between them. This CDR3 has 14 residues. CDR3 DNA sequence: TGTGCCAGCAGTGGAACAAAGACTAACTATGGCTACACCTTC. Translated, it gives CASSGTKTNYGYTF.

The genes are TRBV18 and TRBJ2-3; D ambiguous. CDR1 is KGHSH and CDR2 is LQKENI in the germline V gene. V lost 5 bases to trimming and J lost 3 bases, with 6 bases between them. CDR3 length: 12 amino acids. CDR3 in amino acids: CASSGGTDTQYF. CDR3 in DNA: TGTGCCAGCTCAGGTGGGACAGATACGCAGTATTTT.

The chain recombines TRBV5-4 with TRBJ2-5; TRBD2 matches at 11 bases. Germline values: CDR1 SGHNT, CDR2 YYREEE (reference sequence). The CDR3 contains 14 residues. Losses at the gene ends were 3 bases for V and 5 bases for J; bases not matched to a gene: 3. CDR3 DNA: TGTGCCAGCAGCTCCGGGACTAGCGGCGAGACCCAGTACTTC. Its protein product is CASSSGTSGETQYF. Using reference TRBV5-4 and TRBJ2-5 for the parts outside the CDR3, the full variable domain is ETGVTQSPTHLIKTRGQQVTLRCSSQSGHNTVSWYQQALGQGPQFIFQYYREEENGRGNFPPRFSGLQFPNYSSELNVNALELDDSALYLCASSSGTSGETQYFGPGTRLLVL.

This clone was detected only once. The sample carries other DNA sequences with the same CDR3. The rearrangement links TRBV18 to TRBJ2-5; 10 bases match TRBD2. CDR1 and CDR2 (germline): KGHSH, LQKENI. This CDR3 has 15 amino acids. Germline trimming cut 4 bases from V and 2 bases from J; bases unmatched to any gene: 4. The CDR3 here is CASSRLTSGQETQYF. The CDR3 nucleotides are TGTGCCAGCTCACGATTGACTAGCGGGCAAGAGACCCAGTACTTC.

With regard to this clone: The same CDR3 can be traced to other DNA sequences in this sample. V and J are TRBV6-6 and TRBJ2-7, with 9 bases that match TRBD1. In germline, CDR1 is MNHNY, CDR2 SVGAGI (reference sequence). The J segment lost 4 bases and the V segment lost 5 bases, leaving 6 bases of the junction unmatched. The CDR3 sequence is 14 residues long. DNA of the CDR3: TGTGCCAGCAGTCCGACAGGGGGAGGGTACGAGCAGTACTTC. Amino acids: CASSPTGGGYEQYF.

About this clone: A junction boundary mismatches the germline segment, possibly from a read error. The rearrangement uses TRBV11-2 and TRBJ2-3; TRBD2 aligns across 8 bases. This CDR3 is 14 amino acids long. Germline CDR1 and CDR2: SGHAT and FQNNGV. CDR3 DNA sequence: TGTGCCAGCAGCATCCGGACTAGCATAGATACGCAGTATTTT. Protein: CASSIRTSIDTQYF.

CDR3 nucleotide sequence: TGTGCCAGTTCCGGGGTAATCGGCGGCGTCGACGAGCAGTACTTC. This sequence encodes CASSGVIGGVDEQYF. The genes are TRBV5-4 and TRBJ2-7, with D maybe TRBD2 (5 bases). CDR3 length: 15 amino acids. Germline V gives CDR1 SGHNT, CDR2 YYREEE (reference sequence). Between the trimmed V and J ends, which lost 8 bases and 5 bases, there was a span of 23 bases.